This note documents a single T cell receptor (beta chain) sequence. The assay was immunoSEQ multiplex PCR, and TCRdb's table has in-frame clones only and misses some. This repertoire shows roughly 63,000 clones, 60% to 75% found once; its top ten account for under 30%. These data belong to a study of blood T cell repertoires in COVID-19. Study-wide context: The study drew acute and convalescent COVID-19 samples from the United States, Italy and Spain.

Trimming took off 2 bases at V and 9 bases at J, with 10 bases between the two ends. From germline, CDR1 is MRHNA and CDR2 SNTAGT. This CDR3 spans 12 amino acids. The sequenced sample was peripheral blood. The sequence was obtained from a woman older than 75 with acute or convalescent COVID-19. The gene calls are TRBV6-4 and TRBJ1-2, with unresolved D. This CDR3 reads CASSDRGVSYTF. The CDR3 DNA follows: TGTGCCAGCAGTGACCGGGGAGTGAGCTACACCTTC.